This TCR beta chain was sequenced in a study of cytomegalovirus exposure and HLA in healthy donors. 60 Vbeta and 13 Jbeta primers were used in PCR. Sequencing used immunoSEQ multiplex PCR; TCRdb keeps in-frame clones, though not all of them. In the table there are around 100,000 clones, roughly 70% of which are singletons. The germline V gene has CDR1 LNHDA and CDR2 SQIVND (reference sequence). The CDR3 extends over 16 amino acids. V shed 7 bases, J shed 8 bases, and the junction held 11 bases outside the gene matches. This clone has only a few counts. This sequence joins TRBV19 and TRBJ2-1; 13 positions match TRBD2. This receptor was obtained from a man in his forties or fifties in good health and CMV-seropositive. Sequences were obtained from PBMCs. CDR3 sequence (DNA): TGTGCCAGTACCCCGACTGGACTAGCGGGAGACTATGAGCAGTTCTTC. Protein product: CASTPTGLAGDYEQFF.